The 24 T cell receptor beta chains in this list originate from one sample, sequenced in a study of shared clonotypes between healthy human individuals. The protocol was immunoSEQ multiplex PCR, while the TCRdb copy is restricted to in-frame clones and leaves out a portion. The table shows roughly 2.2 million clones, with 85% to 95% occurring only once. Sequences were obtained from naive CD4+ T cells from PBMCs. Subset in this sample: CD45RA+ positively selected. The receptors were gathered from a young man in good health. Some clones in this sample may be carry-over from other donors' samples.

CDR3 in amino acids: CASGRGRQPYNEQFF. The CDR3, as DNA: TGTGCCAGCGGAAGGGGTAGGCAACCTTACAATGAGCAGTTCTTC. V gene TRBV6-6 combines with J gene TRBJ2-1; D is perhaps TRBD1 (5 bases). This CDR3 region has 15 residues. Trimming stripped 8 bases from V and 4 bases from J, with 18 bases between. The germline V gene encodes CDR1 MNHNY and CDR2 SVGAGI (reference sequence).

The rearrangement links TRBV5-1 to TRBJ1-1; 7 nucleotides agree with TRBD1. Germline assignment: CDR1 SGHRS and CDR2 YFSETQ. The CDR3 covers 13 residues. After removal of 3 bases from V and 5 bases from J, the junction contained 4 bases not matched to a gene. Here the CDR3 reads CASSSDRPTEAFF. In DNA form, the CDR3 reads TGCGCCAGCAGCTCGGACAGGCCTACTGAAGCTTTCTTT.

The chain links TRBV2 to TRBJ2-1; TRBD2 matches at 9 bases. CDR1 and CDR2 (germline): SNHLY, FYNNEI. The CDR3 totals 18 residues. V dropped 0 bases and J dropped 0; count of bases not matched to a gene: 6. The CDR3 region is CASSEAQGGRASYNEQFF. The CDR3 DNA sequence: TGTGCCAGCAGTGAAGCGCAGGGCGGGAGGGCCTCCTACAATGAGCAGTTCTTC.

This sequence joins TRBV7-6 and TRBJ1-2; perhaps TRBD1 as D (6 bases). CDR3 length: 15 amino acids. V dropped 5 bases and J dropped 8 bases, with 21 bases sitting between them. Germline V CDR1 and CDR2: SGHVS, FNYEAQ. The CDR3 DNA is TGTGCCAGCAGCCCGGGGGCAGGGGTCGGTGGCGGCTACACCTTC. It yields the protein CASSPGAGVGGGYTF.

CDR3 in amino acids: CASSTGGREKLFF. The CDR3 DNA sequence: TGTGCCAGCAGTACAGGGGGCCGTGAAAAACTGTTTTTT. This rearrangement joins TRBV6-5 to TRBJ1-4; the match to TRBD1 covers 9 bases. The CDR3 is 13 residues long. Unmatched junction bases numbered 2, after V lost 5 bases and J lost 7 bases. Germline CDR1 reads MNHEY; CDR2 reads SVGAGI.

The V call is TRBV5-4, the J call TRBJ1-3, with TRBD1 as a possible D gene (5 bases). The CDR3 extends over 17 amino acids. Trimming stripped 4 bases from V and 2 bases from J, with 19 bases between. Germline CDR1 reads SGHNT; CDR2 reads YYREEE (reference sequence). CDR3 nucleotides: TGTGCCAGCAGCACCGGGGGTAGACTGCGGGCTGGAAACACCATATATTTT. It codes for CASSTGGRLRAGNTIYF. Complete variable domain (other parts from reference TRBV5-4 and TRBJ1-3): ETGVTQSPTHLIKTRGQQVTLRCSSQSGHNTVSWYQQALGQGPQFIFQYYREEENGRGNFPPRFSGLQFPNYSSELNVNALELDDSALYLCASSTGGRLRAGNTIYFGEGSWLTVV.

The gene calls are TRBV6-1 and TRBJ1-1; D perhaps matches TRBD1 (6 bases). CDR3 length: 15 residues. Germline V CDR1 and CDR2: MNHNS, SASEGT. V gave up 6 bases and J gave up 11 bases, with 25 bases separating them. The CDR3 DNA reads as TGTGCCAGCAGGAGAGTCCCGGGACAACTCATCGGGGCTTTCTTT. It translates to CASRRVPGQLIGAFF.

This clone was recorded only once. The V and J genes are TRBV5-8 and TRBJ1-1; TRBD1 might be the D (5 bases). The germline gives CDR1 SGHTS, CDR2 YDEGEE. This CDR3 has 12 amino acids. Trimming took off 5 bases at V and 6 bases at J, with 11 bases between the two ends. CDR3: CASSPDSPEAFF. CDR3 DNA sequence: TGTGCCAGCAGTCCCGACAGCCCTGAAGCTTTCTTT.

The chain has TRBV6-1 and TRBJ1-2, with a possible D match to TRBD1 (6 bases). V lost 2 bases and J 5 bases, leaving 12 bases between the germline ends. CDR1 MNHNS and CDR2 SASEGT come from the germline V gene. This CDR3 contains 14 residues. CDR3 amino acids: CASSEWGQGYGYTF. For the CDR3, the DNA is TGTGCCAGCAGTGAATGGGGGCAGGGGTATGGCTACACCTTC.

The chain is built from TRBV9 and TRBJ2-7, with D perhaps TRBD1 or TRBD2 (5 bases each). The length of the CDR3 is 14 residues. V shed 6 bases and J shed 2 bases, with 15 bases lying between them. Germline CDR1 and CDR2: SGDLS and YYNGEE. CDR3 sequence reads: CASTSRDVTYEQYF. The CDR3 DNA follows: TGTGCCAGCACCAGCCGGGACGTAACCTACGAGCAGTACTTC.

This clone is a singleton in its sample. At one boundary the junction diverges from the germline segment, which might be a read error. The chain uses TRBV6-1 and TRBJ2-2; D remains unclear. CDR1 is MNHNS, CDR2 SASEGT, per germline. The CDR3 extends over 13 amino acids. CDR3 amino acids: CASREGYDGELFF. The CDR3, as DNA: TGTGCCAGCAGGGAAGGGTACGACGGGGAGCTGTTTTTT.

Regarding this clone: Within the sample, other DNA sequences also encode this same CDR3. J is TRBJ2-7 and V is TRBV6-5, with a weak D call TRBD2 (6 bases). Trimming shortened V by 3 bases and J by 2 bases, and 14 bases separated the two germline ends. This CDR3 has 15 residues. CDR1 is MNHEY and CDR2 is SVGAGI in the germline V gene. The CDR3 region is CASSYSSAYPYEQYF. Written as DNA, the CDR3 is TGTGCCAGCAGTTATTCTAGCGCTTATCCCTACGAGCAGTACTTC.

V and J are TRBV4-3 and TRBJ1-2, with D perhaps TRBD1 (5 bases). Germline-derived CDR1 and CDR2 are LGHNA and YSLEER. CDR3 length: 16 residues. The V end lost 1 base, the J end lost 4 bases, and 16 bases lay between the germline ends. The DNA for the CDR3 is TGCGCCAGCAGCCAAGGTCGGGGCAGAGGAATCTATGGCTACACCTTC. Translation gives CASSQGRGRGIYGYTF.

This chain connects TRBV19 to TRBJ2-5; 7 positions match TRBD2. The V gene's germline CDR1 is LNHDA and CDR2 SQIVND (reference sequence). V was clipped by 7 bases and J by 5 bases; unmatched bases: 13. The CDR3 loop spans 15 amino acids. The CDR3, as DNA: TGTGCCAGTAATCCCTTTGCGGGAGCCGGGGAGACCCAGTACTTC. It encodes CASNPFAGAGETQYF. Filled out from reference TRBV19 and TRBJ2-5, the complete variable domain reads DGGITQSPKYLFRKEGQNVTLSCEQNLNHDAMYWYRQDPGQGLRLIYYSQIVNDFQKGDIAEGYSVSREKKESFPLTVTSAQKNPTAFYLCASNPFAGAGETQYFGPGTRLLVL.

The chain recombines TRBV7-3 with TRBJ1-2; no definite D call. Per germline, CDR1 SGHTA and CDR2 FQGTGA. There are 13 residues in the CDR3. V was clipped by 0 bases and J by 4 bases, with 6 bases between them. DNA for the CDR3: TGTGCCAGCAGCTTAACCGAAAGCTATGGCTACACCTTC. Translating it yields CASSLTESYGYTF. The full variable domain, in which reference TRBV7-3 and TRBJ1-2 provide the parts outside the CDR3, is GAGVSQTPSNKVTEKGKYVELRCDPISGHTALYWYRQSLGQGPEFLIYFQGTGAADDSGLPNDRFFAVRPEGSVSTLKIQRTERGDSAVYLCASSLTESYGYTFGSGTRLTVV.

Points on this clone: In the same sample, other DNA sequences code for this CDR3. The chain couples TRBV5-1 to TRBJ2-5; 7 nucleotides match TRBD1. The length of the CDR3 is 13 residues. The germline V gene encodes CDR1 SGHRS and CDR2 YFSETQ. The V and J ends lost 4 bases and 4 bases, in that order; junction bases with no gene match: 4. This chain's CDR3 is CASSLGQAETQYF. The CDR3 coding sequence is TGCGCCAGCAGCCTTGGACAGGCAGAGACCCAGTACTTC. The full variable domain, in which reference TRBV5-1 and TRBJ2-5 provide the parts outside the CDR3, is KAGVTQTPRYLIKTRGQQVTLSCSPISGHRSVSWYQQTPGQGLQFLFEYFSETQRNKGNFPGRFSGRQFSNSRSEMNVSTLELGDSALYLCASSLGQAETQYFGPGTRLLVL.

This clone was recorded once. The chain couples TRBV28 to TRBJ2-6; D perhaps matches TRBD1 (6 bases). Germline CDR1 reads MDHEN; CDR2 reads SYDVKM. V was pared by 1 base and J by 2 bases, with 15 bases between. This CDR3 region has 18 residues. Written as DNA, the CDR3 is TGTGCCAGCAGTTTATCGATGGGGAACAGGGCTGGGGCCAACGTCCTGACTTTC. Translation: CASSLSMGNRAGANVLTF.

The chain recombines TRBV6-1 with TRBJ1-2, with TRBD1 identical over 8 bases. The CDR3 runs 17 residues. V shed 2 bases, J shed 7 bases, and the junction held 15 bases outside the gene matches. Germline V gives CDR1 MNHNS, CDR2 SASEGT. The CDR3 reads CASSERAGGAGGPGYTF. The CDR3 DNA follows: TGTGCCAGCAGTGAAAGGGCAGGGGGCGCGGGAGGACCTGGCTACACCTTC.

This clone was counted between two and nine times. The chain combines TRBV5-4 with TRBJ1-5; D ambiguous. The CDR3 runs to 13 residues. Trimming cost V 3 bases and J 5 bases, with 9 bases left between them. CDR1 and CDR2 from the germline V gene are SGHNT and YYREEE (reference sequence). CDR3 coding DNA: TGTGCCAGCAGCTGGGGAACCCATCAGCCCCAGCATTTT. It translates to CASSWGTHQPQHF. The variable domain in full, completed from reference TRBV5-4 and TRBJ1-5, reads ETGVTQSPTHLIKTRGQQVTLRCSSQSGHNTVSWYQQALGQGPQFIFQYYREEENGRGNFPPRFSGLQFPNYSSELNVNALELDDSALYLCASSWGTHQPQHFGDGTRLSIL.

The rearrangement joins TRBV6-5 to TRBJ2-7; D is unclear. Trimming pared 0 bases from V and 6 bases from J, leaving 9 bases between. CDR3 size: 13 residues. Germline V gene lookup returns CDR1 MNHEY and CDR2 SVGAGI. CDR3 sequence reads: CASSYSGVREQYF. The CDR3 nucleotides read TGTGCCAGCAGTTACTCTGGGGTCCGCGAGCAGTACTTC.

This clone has a handful of counts. DNA for the CDR3: TGTGCCAGCAGCCCCTACCCAAGAGAGACCCAGTACTTC. This translates into CASSPYPRETQYF. The chain uses TRBV11-2 and TRBJ2-5; D is unclear. CDR1 is SGHAT, CDR2 FQNNGV, per germline. Trimming left V 5 bases short and J 4 bases short, with 11 bases between. This CDR3 has 13 amino acids.

The V gene is TRBV5-1, the J gene TRBJ2-5; D tentatively reads TRBD1 or TRBD2 (6 bases each). V lost 3 bases and J lost 2, with 17 bases in between. Germline V lookup: CDR1 SGHRS, CDR2 YFSETQ. CDR3 size: 16 residues. For the CDR3, the DNA is TGCGCCAGCAGCTGGGGGGCAGGAGAGCTTCAAGAGACCCAGTACTTC. Translating it yields CASSWGAGELQETQYF.

Only one count was recorded for this clone. J is TRBJ1-1 and V is TRBV2, with 8 bases that match TRBD1. V lost 6 bases, J lost 3 bases, and 6 bases stayed unmatched. Germline V lookup: CDR1 SNHLY, CDR2 FYNNEI. The CDR3 has 14 amino acids. CDR3 in DNA: TGTGCCAGCAGCACCGGACAGGGTGACACTGAAGCTTTCTTT. Residues: CASSTGQGDTEAFF.

This clone was observed once. This chain uses TRBV7-2 with TRBJ1-5; D is unresolved. This CDR3 is built from 15 residues. Deletions cut 1 base from V and 1 base from J, with 8 bases between. The germline CDR1 and CDR2 sequences are SGHTA and FQGNSA. The CDR3 here is CASSLVSQSNQPQHF. The CDR3 DNA reads TGTGCCAGCAGCTTAGTAAGTCAGAGCAATCAGCCCCAGCATTTT.